The rows below give T cell receptor beta chains drawn from one sample of a study of T cells in Graves' hyperthyroidism and ophthalmopathy. TCRdb reanalysed the multiplex PCR reads using MiXCR and keeps one entry per CDR3 protein. The top ten hold about 8.4% of the sample, which has 700,000 or so distinct CDR3 sequences, roughly 15% seen once. Sequencing used blood. Every receptor here comes from a man younger than 35 with Graves' hyperthyroidism. The CDR3 runs from the conserved cysteine through the conserved F or W. The order of the fields is J gene, V gene, clone size, D gene, CDR3 DNA, CDR3 protein. A D gene is named only where the DNA matches it firmly. Expanded clones are given a class, and other clones once, few, many or no size at all.

>TRBJ1-4|TRBV30|-|TRBD1
TGTGCCTGGAGGGACAGGGATGAAAAACTGTTTTTT
CAWRDRDEKLFF
>TRBJ2-7|TRBV30|many|-
TGTGCCTGGACTCCATCGACAGTTGACGAGAGCGAGCAGTACTTC
CAWTPSTVDESEQYF
>TRBJ1-1|TRBV29-1|-|TRBD1
TGCAGCGTTCGGACAGGGGGGATTACTGAAGCTTTCTTT
CSVRTGGITEAFF
>TRBJ1-4|TRBV5-5|once|-
TGTGCCAGCAGCTGGGGCGGGGCAGTAGGAGAAAAACTGTTTTTT
CASSWGGAVGEKLFF
>TRBJ2-2|TRBV7-2|-|TRBD1
TGTGCCAGCAGCTCATACACAGGGGTAATTAGCGGGGAGCTGTTTTTT
CASSSYTGVISGELFF
>TRBJ2-2|TRBV15|few|TRBD2
TGTGCCACCAGGCTAGGGACTAGCGAGAGGCCCGGGGAGCTGTTTTTT
CATRLGTSERPGELFF
>TRBJ2-5|TRBV28|few|TRBD1
TGTGCCAGCAAGCCGGCAGGGGGCCAAGAGACCCAGTACTTC
CASKPAGGQETQYF
>TRBJ2-5|TRBV28|-|-
TGTGCCAGCAGTTTTGGACTCCCAGAGACCCAGTACTTC
CASSFGLPETQYF
>TRBJ2-1|TRBV20-1|many|-
TGCAGTGCTAGATCTTACAGGGAATTGGACCACAATGAGCAGTTCTTC
CSARSYRELDHNEQFF
>TRBJ2-3|TRBV3-1|many|-
TGTGCCAGCGGCAGGGGTAACACAGATACGCAGTATTTT
CASGRGNTDTQYF
>TRBJ1-1|TRBV5-1|-|-
TGCGCCAACAGCTTGCGGACATACACTGAAGCTTTCTTT
CANSLRTYTEAFF
>TRBJ1-5|TRBV6-1|few|-
TGTGCCAGCAGTGATGGGAGGCTCAATCAGCCCCAGCATTTT
CASSDGRLNQPQHF
>TRBJ1-1|TRBV7-2|-|-
TGTGCCAGCAGCTCCAGCACTGAAGCTTTCTTT
CASSSSTEAFF
>TRBJ2-2|TRBV7-2|-|-
TGTGCCAGCAGCTTGTCCGGGACACCTAACACCGGGGAGCTGTTTTTT
CASSLSGTPNTGELFF
>TRBJ2-5|TRBV11-2|many|-
TGTGCCAGCAGTCGAACGGGGACCCAGTACTTC
CASSRTGTQYF
>TRBJ1-5|TRBV20-1|-|TRBD1
TGCAGTGCTAGAGATCCAGGGGGCCGCAATCAGCCCCAGCATTTT
CSARDPGGRNQPQHF
>TRBJ1-1|TRBV5-4|-|-
TGTGCCAGCAGCTTGGTAGGCAGAGTAAACACTGAAGCTTTCTTT
CASSLVGRVNTEAFF
>TRBJ2-1|TRBV4-2|few|-
TGTGCCGGCAGCCAAGATTGGGGTGTAAATGAGCAGTTCTTC
CAGSQDWGVNEQFF
>TRBJ1-1|TRBV28|-|-
TGTGCCAGCACCAAGACAGGGAACACTGAAGCTTTCTTT
CASTKTGNTEAFF
>TRBJ2-7|TRBV12-3/TRBV12-4|many|-
TGTGCCAGCAGTTTTGTCCAGGGGACCGACGAGCAGTACTTC
CASSFVQGTDEQYF
>TRBJ2-2|TRBV6-1|-|-
TGTGCCAGCAGTGAAGCCGGGAGAGGTGGGGAGCTGTTTTTT
CASSEAGRGGELFF
>TRBJ2-2|TRBV11-1|many|TRBD2
TGTGCCAGCAGCTACGGACTAGCGGGACCTAACACCGGGGAGCTGTTTTTT
CASSYGLAGPNTGELFF
>TRBJ1-2|TRBV6-1|many|-
TGTGCCAGCAGTTCTTCAGGGAACTATGGCTACACCTTC
CASSSSGNYGYTF
>TRBJ1-5|TRBV25-1|once|TRBD1
TGTGCCAGCAGTGCAGGGGGCCGAGGCAATCAGCCCCAGCATTTT
CASSAGGRGNQPQHF
>TRBJ1-3|TRBV6-1|few|TRBD1
TGTGCCAGCAGTGAAGATGTGCGGACAGGGGGCGGAAACACCATATATTTT
CASSEDVRTGGGNTIYF
>TRBJ2-1|TRBV7-2|many|-
TGTGCCAGCAGGCCGGGAAGTCGGGTGGGCAATGAGCAGTTCTTC
CASRPGSRVGNEQFF
>TRBJ1-2|TRBV6-2/TRBV6-3|many|-
TGTGCCAGCAGTTACTCCATCCGACGGTATGGCTACACCTTC
CASSYSIRRYGYTF
>TRBJ2-6|TRBV28|many|-
TGTGCCAGCAGTTTGGCGGGCGCTGGGGCCAACGTCCTGACTTTC
CASSLAGAGANVLTF
>TRBJ1-5|TRBV19|-|TRBD1
TGTGCCAGTAGATTGGACAGGAACAATCAGCCCCAGCATTTT
CASRLDRNNQPQHF